This entry lists 19 T cell receptor beta chains sequenced from one sample in a study of vaccination effects on CD4 cells after COVID-19. The method was immunoSEQ multiplex PCR; TCRdb's version includes in-frame clones alone and lacks a portion of them. The table lists under 55,000 clones, about 75% of them singletons, with around 30% in the top ten. Peptide-pool stimulation followed by sequencing identified expanded antigen-specific CD4+ clonotypes in the ViraFEST assay. Scientists isolated CD4+ T cells after a roughly ten-day culture period ended. A PCR test confirmed that the person had SARS-CoV-2 infection between March and December 2020. Antigens of these TCRs are unknown. The specimen was CD4+ T cells from PBMCs cultured with a peptide pool, collected before COVID-19 vaccination. The receptor set was obtained from a human donor who had a prior SARS-CoV-2 infection.

The V gene is TRBV7-9, the J gene TRBJ1-1, with no clear D. Trimming took 0 bases from V and 5 from J, leaving 7 bases between them. The germline V gene encodes CDR1 SEHNR and CDR2 FQNEAQ (reference sequence). This CDR3 is built from 13 residues. The CDR3 loop is CASSLAGRTEAFF. The CDR3 DNA follows: TGTGCCAGCAGCTTAGCAGGGAGGACTGAAGCTTTCTTT.

This clone was found once. V gene TRBV4-3 combines with J gene TRBJ2-5; TRBD2 agrees at 10 bases. Unmatched junction bases numbered 12, after V lost 2 bases and J lost 6 bases. Germline V CDR1 and CDR2: LGHNA, YSLEER. The CDR3 spans 17 residues. CDR3 loop: CASSQSVASGRGQTQYF. The CDR3 DNA sequence: TGCGCCAGCAGCCAAAGCGTGGCTAGCGGGAGAGGGCAGACCCAGTACTTC.

The CDR3 nucleotides are TGTGCCAGCAGCTTGACAGGCTCTAATGAAAAACTGTTTTTT. Protein sequence: CASSLTGSNEKLFF. The chain couples TRBV5-5 to TRBJ1-4; weak D call: TRBD1 (5 bases). Germline V gene sequence: CDR1 SGHKS, CDR2 YYEKEE (reference sequence). The V gene lost 1 base and the J gene lost 3 bases, with 7 bases spanning the gap. This CDR3 has 14 residues.

The chain is built from TRBV4-3 and TRBJ2-2, with unresolved D. Trimming pared 0 bases from V and 4 bases from J, leaving 12 bases between. The V gene's germline CDR1 is LGHNA and CDR2 YSLEER. The CDR3 covers 16 residues. The CDR3 here is CASSQDYRGGTGELFF. DNA of the CDR3: TGCGCCAGCAGCCAAGATTATAGAGGTGGCACCGGGGAGCTGTTTTTT.

V gene TRBV24-1 combines with J gene TRBJ2-1; 9 bases align to TRBD2. CDR3 length: 13 amino acids. V shed 3 bases and J 10 bases; nucleotides not matched to a gene: 3. In germline, CDR1 is KGHDR, CDR2 SFDVKD. The CDR3 DNA reads as TGTGCCACCAGTGATCATCTAGCGGGAGAGCAGTTCTTC. Its protein is CATSDHLAGEQFF.

This clone was observed a few times. The CDR3 reads CASSQDRERLAGETGELFF. DNA of the CDR3: TGTGCCAGCAGCCAAGATCGGGAAAGGCTAGCGGGTGAGACCGGGGAGCTGTTTTTT. V is TRBV4-2 and J is TRBJ2-2, with 8 bases lining up with TRBD2. CDR3 length: 19 amino acids. Germline-derived CDR1 and CDR2 are LGHNA and YNFKEQ. V was clipped by 0 bases and J by 5 bases; unmatched bases: 14.

The genes are TRBV15 and TRBJ1-3, with D perhaps matching TRBD1 (5 bases). This CDR3 region has 16 residues. Germline V CDR1 and CDR2: LNHNV, YYDKDF (reference sequence). Between the trimmed V and J ends, which lost 0 bases and 2 bases, there was a span of 11 bases. CDR3 coding DNA: TGTGCCACCAGCAGAGAACTGCAGGGCGCTGGAAACACCATATATTTT. It encodes CATSRELQGAGNTIYF.

The chain carries TRBV6-5 and TRBJ2-1; no clear D gene. The CDR3 spans 15 residues. The V end lost 6 bases, the J end lost 0 bases, and 12 bases lay between the germline ends. Germline CDR1 is MNHEY and CDR2 is SVGAGI. The DNA for the CDR3 is TGTGCCAGCAGCCCAGGCAGGAGCTCCTACAATGAGCAGTTCTTC. Encoded protein: CASSPGRSSYNEQFF.

The CDR3 protein is CATGRNQETQYF. The DNA of the CDR3 is TGTGCCACCGGACGGAACCAAGAGACCCAGTACTTC. The chain is built from TRBV10-3 and TRBJ2-5; D unresolved. CDR1 ENHRY and CDR2 SYGVKD come from the germline V gene. V lost 10 bases, J lost 0 bases, and 9 bases lay in between. The CDR3 covers 12 residues.

J is TRBJ2-1 and V is TRBV24-1; TRBD2 aligns across 15 bases. Germline loops: CDR1 KGHDR, CDR2 SFDVKD. J lost 7 bases, V lost 5 bases, and 5 bases had no gene match. The CDR3 is 16 amino acids. CDR3 DNA: TGTGCCACCAGTGTCGGACTAGCGGGAGGGCCTAATGAGCAGTTCTTC. The encoded protein is CATSVGLAGGPNEQFF.

V and J are TRBV9 and TRBJ2-1; TRBD1 matches at 7 bases. The J segment lost 0 bases and the V segment lost 3 bases, leaving 3 bases of the junction unmatched. The CDR3 runs to 15 residues. CDR1 is SGDLS and CDR2 is YYNGEE in the germline V gene. Here the CDR3 reads CASSATGASYNEQFF. The CDR3 region has the DNA TGTGCCAGCAGCGCCACAGGGGCCTCCTACAATGAGCAGTTCTTC.

This clone was seen just once. V usage is TRBV3-1 (or the pseudogene TRBV3-2) and J usage is TRBJ2-7, with D unresolved. CDR1 and CDR2 from the germline V gene are LGHDT and YNNKEL (reference sequence). This CDR3 is 14 amino acids long. V shed 0 bases and J shed 5 bases, with 11 bases lying between them. CDR3: CASSQDSHTHEQYF. DNA for the CDR3: TGTGCCAGCAGCCAAGATTCACATACCCACGAGCAGTACTTC.

The chain recombines TRBV5-4 with TRBJ2-7, with unresolved D. CDR1 and CDR2 (germline): SGHNT, YYREEE (reference sequence). Trimming pared 4 bases from V and 4 bases from J, leaving 12 bases between. The CDR3 is 13 residues long. The CDR3 region has the DNA TGTGCCAGCAGCCTTCGCGGCCCATACGAGCAGTACTTC. This gives the protein CASSLRGPYEQYF.

Here the CDR3 reads CASSTLAGGTETQYF. In DNA, the CDR3 is TGTGCCAGCAGCACCCTAGCGGGGGGCACAGAGACCCAGTACTTC. The chain joins TRBV7-8 to TRBJ2-5, with TRBD2 matching 11 bases. Germline CDR1 SGHVS, CDR2 FQNEAQ. J was trimmed by 4 bases and V by 5 bases; bases with no gene match: 6. CDR3 length: 15 residues. Based on the CDR3 plus reference TRBV7-8 and TRBJ2-5, the full variable domain is GAGVSQSPRYKVAKRGQDVALRCDPISGHVSLFWYQQALGQGPEFLTYFQNEAQLDKSGLPSDRFFAERPEGSVSTLKIQRTQQEDSAVYLCASSTLAGGTETQYFGPGTRLLVL.

This rearrangement joins TRBV6-1 to TRBJ2-3; D is unclear. V was pared by 2 bases and J by 4 bases, with 4 bases between. The CDR3 runs 12 residues. Germline CDR1 reads MNHNS; CDR2 reads SASEGT. Here the CDR3 reads CASSETADTQYF. The DNA for the CDR3 is TGTGCCAGCAGTGAAACGGCAGATACGCAGTATTTT.

The chain combines TRBV11-1 with TRBJ1-2; 8 bases fit TRBD1. Germline V gives CDR1 SGHAT, CDR2 FQDESV (reference sequence). The CDR3 is 15 amino acids. Germline trimming cut 8 bases from V and 6 bases from J; bases unmatched to any gene: 14. In nucleotides, the CDR3 is TGTGCCAGCGAACTTGGGGCCCCGACAGGGGATGGCTACACCTTC. It specifies CASELGAPTGDGYTF.

The V and J genes are TRBV4-2 and TRBJ1-4; D uncertain. The CDR3 sequence is 13 residues long. V lost 0 bases and J 8 bases, leaving 7 bases between the germline ends. Germline lookup yields CDR1 LGHNA and CDR2 YNFKEQ. The CDR3 sequence is CASSQDVGEKLFF. CDR3 in DNA: TGTGCCAGCAGCCAAGATGTTGGCGAAAAACTGTTTTTT.

The chain is built from TRBV7-2 and TRBJ2-1, with 8 nucleotides matching TRBD2. CDR3 size: 15 residues. The germline V gene has CDR1 SGHTA and CDR2 FQGNSA. J was trimmed by 2 bases and V by 3 bases; bases with no gene match: 3. CDR3 coding DNA: TGTGCCAGCAGCTTTACTAGCGGTACCTACAATGAGCAGTTCTTC. Protein: CASSFTSGTYNEQFF. Looking up the rest from reference TRBV7-2 and TRBJ2-1 gives the full variable domain: GAGVSQSPSNKVTEKGKDVELRCDPISGHTALYWYRQSLGQGLEFLIYFQGNSAPDKSGLPSDRFSAERTGGSVSTLTIQRTQQEDSAVYLCASSFTSGTYNEQFFGPGTRLTVL.

CDR3 residues: CASSASTTVIYGYTF. CDR3 sequence (DNA): TGTGCCAGCAGCGCGTCGACTACAGTAATCTATGGCTACACCTTC. The chain uses TRBV9 and TRBJ1-2; D not resolved. V dropped 3 bases and J dropped 4 bases, with 16 bases sitting between them. This CDR3 contains 15 residues. Germline lookup yields CDR1 SGDLS and CDR2 YYNGEE. Variable domain in full (rest from reference TRBV9 and TRBJ1-2): DSGVTQTPKHLITATGQRVTLRCSPRSGDLSVYWYQQSLDQGLQFLIQYYNGEERAKGNILERFSAQQFPDLHSELNLSSLELGDSALYFCASSASTTVIYGYTFGSGTRLTVV.